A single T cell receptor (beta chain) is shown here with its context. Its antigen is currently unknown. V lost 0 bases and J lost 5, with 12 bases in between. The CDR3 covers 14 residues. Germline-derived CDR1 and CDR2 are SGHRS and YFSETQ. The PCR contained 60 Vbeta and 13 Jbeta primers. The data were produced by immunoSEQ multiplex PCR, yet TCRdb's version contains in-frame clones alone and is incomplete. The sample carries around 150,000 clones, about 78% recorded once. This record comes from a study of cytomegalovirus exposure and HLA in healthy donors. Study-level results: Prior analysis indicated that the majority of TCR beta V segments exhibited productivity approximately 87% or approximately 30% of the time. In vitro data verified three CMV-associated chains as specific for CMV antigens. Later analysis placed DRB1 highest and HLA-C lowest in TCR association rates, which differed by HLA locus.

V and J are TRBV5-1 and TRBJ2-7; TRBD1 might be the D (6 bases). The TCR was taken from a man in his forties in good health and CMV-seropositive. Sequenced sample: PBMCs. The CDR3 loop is CASSLGGTSHEQYF. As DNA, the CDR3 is TGCGCCAGCAGCTTGGGGGGGACAAGCCACGAGCAGTACTTC. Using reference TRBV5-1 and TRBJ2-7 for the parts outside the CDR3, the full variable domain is KAGVTQTPRYLIKTRGQQVTLSCSPISGHRSVSWYQQTPGQGLQFLFEYFSETQRNKGNFPGRFSGRQFSNSRSEMNVSTLELGDSALYLCASSLGGTSHEQYFGPGTRLTVT.